A selection of T cell receptor beta chains follows, all from one sample in a study of cytomegalovirus exposure and HLA in healthy donors. Using immunoSEQ multiplex PCR, the repertoire was profiled, and TCRdb retains in-frame clones only, with some absent. The sample has some 120,000 clones, 70% seen once. The sample comprised PBMCs. The receptor set was obtained from a man aged 30-40 years in good health and CMV-seropositive. The CDR3 runs from the conserved cysteine through the conserved F or W. Fields, in order: J gene, clone size, D gene, V gene, CDR3 protein, CDR3 DNA. D genes are given only for firm matches. For some rows the clone size is stated as once, few or many, or as a class when expanded; others skip it.

TRBJ2-2 | few | TRBD1 | TRBV28 | CASRGQGATGELFF | TGTGCCAGCAGAGGACAGGGGGCAACCGGGGAGCTGTTTTTT
TRBJ2-5 | . | TRBD2 | TRBV7-2 | CASSFLREGPETQYF | TGTGCCAGCAGCTTCCTCCGGGAGGGCCCAGAGACCCAGTACTTC
TRBJ1-1 | . | . | TRBV7-6 | CASSPQGGLDTEAFF | TGTGCCAGCAGTCCCCAGGGAGGTTTGGACACTGAAGCTTTCTTT
TRBJ1-2 | few | . | TRBV4-2 | CASSQATGNYGYTF | TGTGCCAGCAGCCAAGCCACAGGGAACTATGGCTACACCTTC
TRBJ2-5 | few | . | TRBV4-2 | CASSQEVSRPERETQYF | TGTGCCAGCAGCCAAGAAGTCTCCAGACCCGAGAGGGAGACCCAGTACTTC
TRBJ2-3 | few | TRBD2 | TRBV19 | CASKKGLVSPLSPYDTQYF | TGTGCCAGTAAAAAGGGACTAGTCAGCCCCCTCAGTCCGTACGATACGCAGTATTTT
TRBJ2-2 | . | . | TRBV27 | CASNGRMGANTGELFF | TGTGCCAGCAACGGCCGTATGGGAGCTAACACCGGGGAGCTGTTTTTT
TRBJ1-5 | . | . | TRBV5-6 | CASSRGKQPQHF | TGTGCCAGCAGTCGAGGGAAGCAGCCCCAGCATTTT
TRBJ1-6 | . | . | TRBV18 | CASSPRTDREPPLHF | TGTGCCAGCTCACCCCGGACAGACCGGGAACCACCCCTCCACTTT
TRBJ2-3 | . | . | TRBV4-1 | CASSRTGRALDRTQYF | TGCGCCAGCAGCCGGACAGGGAGGGCCCTTGATCGTACGCAGTATTTT
TRBJ2-1 | few | TRBD1 | TRBV9 | CASSAPPLRGNEQFF | TGTGCCAGCAGCGCCCCCCCACTCAGGGGGAATGAGCAGTTCTTC
TRBJ1-2 | . | . | TRBV28 | CASSLWLQVGGYGYTF | TGTGCCAGCAGTTTATGGCTCCAAGTGGGGGGCTATGGCTACACCTTC
TRBJ1-1 | . | TRBD1 | TRBV2 | CASSQQGTEAFF | TGTGCCAGCTCCCAACAGGGGACTGAAGCTTTCTTT
TRBJ2-1 | . | TRBD2 | TRBV9 | CASSPRAGDSYNEQFF | TGTGCCAGCAGCCCTAGGGCGGGGGACTCCTACAATGAGCAGTTCTTC
TRBJ1-6 | . | TRBD1 | TRBV9 | CASSVQSTGGMDSPLHF | TGTGCCAGCAGCGTCCAATCGACAGGGGGCATGGATTCACCCCTCCACTTT
TRBJ2-1 | . | TRBD1 | TRBV29-1 | CSVEATGENEQFF | TGCAGCGTTGAAGCCACAGGGGAGAATGAGCAGTTCTTC
TRBJ2-5 | . | . | TRBV11-3 | CASSLDRAQETQYF | TGTGCCAGCAGCTTAGACAGGGCCCAAGAGACCCAGTACTTC
TRBJ1-6 | . | . | TRBV19 | CASSIESGNSPLHF | TGTGCCAGTAGTATAGAGTCAGGGAATTCACCCCTCCACTTT
TRBJ1-2 | . | TRBD1 | TRBV10-3 | CAISAEEGTGAGYTF | TGTGCCATCAGTGCGGAAGAGGGGACAGGGGCTGGCTACACCTTC
TRBJ2-2 | . | . | TRBV21-1 | CASSKGAKPLGQAPNTGELFF | TGTGCCAGCAGCAAAGGAGCAAAACCTTTAGGACAGGCCCCGAACACCGGGGAGCTGTTTTTT
TRBJ2-3 | . | TRBD1 | TRBV7-9 | CAGHHQGASTDTQYF | TGTGCCGGCCACCATCAGGGGGCCAGCACAGATACGCAGTATTTT
TRBJ2-5 | . | . | TRBV11-2 | CASSLDDRGAGQETQYF | TGTGCCAGCAGCTTAGATGACCGGGGGGCCGGGCAAGAGACCCAGTACTTC
TRBJ2-2 | . | . | TRBV12-5 | CASGLRYWTANTGELFF | TGTGCTAGTGGCCTCCGCTACTGGACTGCGAACACCGGGGAGCTGTTTTTT
TRBJ2-7 | . | . | TRBV4-1 | CASSHPTTQGVPYEQYF | TGCGCCAGCAGCCACCCAACCACACAGGGCGTCCCCTACGAGCAGTACTTC
TRBJ1-2 | . | TRBD1 | TRBV30 | CAWSVDRGYYGYTF | TGTGCCTGGAGTGTAGACAGGGGTTACTATGGCTACACCTTC
TRBJ2-1 | . | . | TRBV9 | CASSVAERNEQFF | TGTGCCAGCAGCGTAGCAGAGAGGAATGAGCAGTTCTTC
TRBJ2-7 | few | . | TRBV7-9 | CASSWTGGGDDEQYF | TGTGCCAGCAGCTGGACCGGGGGTGGAGACGACGAGCAGTACTTC
TRBJ2-5 | . | . | TRBV9 | CASSPQGWQETQYF | TGTGCCAGCAGCCCACAGGGTTGGCAAGAGACCCAGTACTTC
TRBJ1-2 | . | . | TRBV1 | CTSSRGGWLGYTF | TGCACCAGCAGCCGGGGGGGGTGGTTAGGCTACACCTTC
TRBJ2-2 | . | . | TRBV29-1 | CSGGQNTGELFF | TGCAGCGGGGGGCAGAACACCGGGGAGCTGTTTTTT
TRBJ2-2 | few | TRBD2 | TRBV6-5 | CASRLAGGAGELFF | TGTGCCAGCAGACTAGCGGGAGGGGCCGGGGAGCTGTTTTTT
TRBJ1-2 | . | TRBD1 | TRBV9 | CASSPSGQGFNYGYTF | TGTGCCAGCAGCCCTTCAGGACAGGGGTTTAACTATGGCTACACCTTC
TRBJ1-5 | . | . | TRBV12-5 | CASGLVLWESNQPQHF | TGTGCTAGTGGTTTGGTACTATGGGAGAGCAATCAGCCCCAGCATTTT
TRBJ1-5 | once | . | TRBV10-1 | CASSESDGSRLFSNQPQHF | TGCGCCAGCAGTGAGTCTGACGGGAGCCGACTCTTTAGCAATCAGCCCCAGCATTTT
TRBJ1-6 | . | . | TRBV5-6 | CASSLDSYNSPLHF | TGTGCCAGCAGCTTGGACAGCTATAATTCACCCCTCCACTTT
TRBJ1-1 | . | . | TRBV5-8 | CASSLYTEAFF | TGTGCCAGCAGCTTGTATACTGAAGCTTTCTTT
TRBJ2-2 | . | . | TRBV27 | CASNSLGNTGELFF | TGTGCCAGCAATAGCTTAGGGAACACCGGGGAGCTGTTTTTT
TRBJ2-7 | . | TRBD2 | TRBV9 | CASSVGGSGGDAYEQYF | TGTGCCAGCAGCGTAGGAGGGAGTGGGGGGGACGCCTACGAGCAGTACTTC
TRBJ2-3 | . | . | TRBV4-1 | CASSQEGWRGGTDTQYF | TGCGCCAGCAGCCAAGAAGGGTGGAGGGGCGGCACAGATACGCAGTATTTT
TRBJ1-1 | . | . | TRBV5-1 | CASSFNRVGTEAFF | TGCGCCAGCAGCTTTAACAGGGTCGGGACTGAAGCTTTCTTT
TRBJ2-2 | . | TRBD2 | TRBV18 | CASSPSTLLAGRNTGELFF | TGTGCCAGCTCACCAAGCACCCTACTAGCGGGAAGGAACACCGGGGAGCTGTTTTTT
TRBJ1-4 | few | . | TRBV30 | CAWSVEGAVLFF | TGTGCCTGGAGCGTGGAAGGGGCCGTTTTGTTTTTT
TRBJ2-3 | . | . | TRBV9 | CASSVGSMQYF | TGTGCCAGCAGCGTAGGCTCTATGCAGTATTTT
TRBJ2-3 | few | TRBD2 | TRBV10-3 | CAISGGSGASTDTQYF | TGTGCCATCAGTGGAGGTAGCGGGGCTAGCACAGATACGCAGTATTTT
TRBJ1-5 | . | . | TRBV13 | CAGSFSRGINQPQHF | TGTGCCGGCAGCTTTAGTAGGGGAATCAATCAGCCCCAGCATTTT
TRBJ2-7 | . | . | TRBV29-1 | CSVEANRRGEQYF | TGCAGCGTTGAAGCTAACAGGAGGGGCGAGCAGTACTTC
TRBJ2-7 | . | TRBD2 | TRBV7-2 | CASSKPPWRGGVEQYF | TGTGCCAGCAGCAAACCCCCTTGGCGGGGGGGCGTCGAGCAGTACTTC
TRBJ2-1 | . | TRBD2 | TRBV9 | CASSVGGGGRAYNEQFF | TGTGCCAGCAGCGTAGGAGGTGGCGGGAGGGCCTACAATGAGCAGTTCTTC
TRBJ2-7 | . | TRBD1 | TRBV10-3 | CATRSGTGGVGGDYEQYF | TGTGCCACACGTTCCGGGACAGGGGGCGTCGGAGGGGACTACGAGCAGTACTTC
TRBJ2-1 | . | TRBD2 | TRBV7-2 | CASSRGTSGGNEQFF | TGTGCCAGCAGCCGAGGGACTAGCGGGGGAAATGAGCAGTTCTTC
TRBJ1-4 | few | TRBD1 | TRBV6-5 | CASSDRGTNEKLFF | TGTGCCAGCAGCGACAGGGGGACAAATGAAAAACTGTTTTTT
TRBJ2-5 | . | TRBD2 | TRBV11-3 | CASSLDGLAGETQYF | TGTGCCAGCAGCTTAGATGGACTAGCGGGAGAGACCCAGTACTTC